This entry features one TCR beta chain sequence. This CDR3 is 13 amino acids long. Germline CDR1 is SGHNT and CDR2 is YYREEE (reference sequence). The germline V and J ends were trimmed by 5 bases and 6 bases, with 15 bases remaining between them. TCRdb passed the 5' RACE reads through MiXCR, listing each CDR3 protein once. The table shows 250,000 to 400,000 distinct CDR3 sequences, with approximately 4% occurring only once. The data were taken from a study of T cells after yellow fever vaccination. The rearrangement uses TRBV5-4 and TRBJ2-7; D is perhaps TRBD1 (6 bases). The clonotype originates from a man between 18 and 29 years old who received the YFV17D yellow fever vaccine. Specimen: PBMCs, collected 5 days after the yellow fever booster vaccination. The CDR3 nucleotides read TGTGCCAGCAGGGACGGGACATCCCGCGAGCAGTACGTC. This translates into CASRDGTSREQYV.